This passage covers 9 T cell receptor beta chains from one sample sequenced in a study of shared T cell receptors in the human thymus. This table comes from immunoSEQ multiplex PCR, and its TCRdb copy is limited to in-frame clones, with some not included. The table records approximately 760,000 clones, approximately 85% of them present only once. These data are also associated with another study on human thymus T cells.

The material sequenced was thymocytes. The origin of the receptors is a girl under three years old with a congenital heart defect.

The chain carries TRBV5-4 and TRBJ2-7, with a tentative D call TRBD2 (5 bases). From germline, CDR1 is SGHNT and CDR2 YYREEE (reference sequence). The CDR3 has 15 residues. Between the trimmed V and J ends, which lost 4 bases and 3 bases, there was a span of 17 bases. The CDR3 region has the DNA TGTGCCAGCAGCCCTGATTTGGAGGCACGCTACGAGCAGTACTTC. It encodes CASSPDLEARYEQYF.

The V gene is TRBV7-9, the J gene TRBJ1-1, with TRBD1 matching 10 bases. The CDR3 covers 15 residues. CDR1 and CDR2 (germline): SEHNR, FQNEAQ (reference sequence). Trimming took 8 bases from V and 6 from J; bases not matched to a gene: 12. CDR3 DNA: TGTGCCAGCTGGACAGGGGGAACCTTTCCCTCTGAAGCTTTCTTT. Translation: CASWTGGTFPSEAFF.

In DNA form, the CDR3 reads TGTGCCAGTAGTATACGGGGTAATGAAAAACTGTTTTTT. Protein product: CASSIRGNEKLFF. This chain uses TRBV19 with TRBJ1-4; D uncertain. The V and J ends lost 2 bases and 4 bases respectively, with 5 bases between them. Germline V gene data show CDR1 as LNHDA and CDR2 as SQIVND (reference sequence). The CDR3 sequence is 13 residues long.

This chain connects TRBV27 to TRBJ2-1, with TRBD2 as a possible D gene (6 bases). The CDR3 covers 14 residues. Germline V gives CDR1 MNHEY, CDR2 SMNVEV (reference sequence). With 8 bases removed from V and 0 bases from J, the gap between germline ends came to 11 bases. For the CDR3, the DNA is TGTGCCAGCCGATACGGGGGCTCCTACAATGAGCAGTTCTTC. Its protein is CASRYGGSYNEQFF.

CDR3 sequence (DNA): TGTGCCAGCAGCGTCAGTGAAGCTTTCTTT. The encoded protein is CASSVSEAFF. The chain combines TRBV9 with TRBJ1-1; the D is unclear. The CDR3 is 10 amino acids. V shed 2 bases and J shed 7 bases, with 3 bases lying between them. The V gene's germline CDR1 is SGDLS and CDR2 YYNGEE.

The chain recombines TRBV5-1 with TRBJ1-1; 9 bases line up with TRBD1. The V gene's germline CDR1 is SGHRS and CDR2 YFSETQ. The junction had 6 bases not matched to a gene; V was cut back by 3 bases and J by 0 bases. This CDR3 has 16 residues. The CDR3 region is CASSWGQGLVNTEAFF. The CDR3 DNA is TGCGCCAGCAGCTGGGGACAGGGTTTAGTGAACACTGAAGCTTTCTTT.

The CDR3 DNA follows: TGCGCCAGCAGGGGGGGCGGGAGCTCCTACAATGAGCAGTTCTTC. Translated: CASRGGGSSYNEQFF. The chain has TRBV4-1 and TRBJ2-1, with a tentative D call TRBD2 (7 bases). The V end was cut by 6 bases, the J end by 0 bases, with 12 bases between. This CDR3 is built from 15 residues. The germline CDR1 and CDR2 sequences are MGHRA and YSYEKL.

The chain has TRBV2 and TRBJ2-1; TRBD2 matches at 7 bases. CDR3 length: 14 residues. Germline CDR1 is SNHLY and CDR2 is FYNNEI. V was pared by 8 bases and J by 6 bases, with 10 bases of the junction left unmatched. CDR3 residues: CASGWGGEFNEQFF. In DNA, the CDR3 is TGTGCCAGCGGCTGGGGGGGGGAGTTCAATGAGCAGTTCTTC.

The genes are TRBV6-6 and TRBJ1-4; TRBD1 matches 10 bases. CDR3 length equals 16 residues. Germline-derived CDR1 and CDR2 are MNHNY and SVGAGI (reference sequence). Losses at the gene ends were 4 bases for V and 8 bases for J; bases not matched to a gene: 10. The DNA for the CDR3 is TGTGCCAGCAGTTTTCCCTCCGGGACAGGGGAAGAAAAACTGTTTTTT. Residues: CASSFPSGTGEEKLFF.